The 4 T cell receptor beta chains below were found in one sample sequenced in a study of shared clonotypes between healthy human individuals. Clones were read by immunoSEQ multiplex PCR, and TCRdb kept only the in-frame ones, dropping some. The table lists about 670,000 clones, around 72% of them singletons. The sequenced sample consisted of memory CD4+ T cells sorted from blood. Subset of the sample: CD45RA-negative fraction. Receptor source: a woman in her twenties or thirties in good health.

The chain combines TRBV9 with TRBJ2-1; 9 bases are shared with TRBD2. V was clipped by 7 bases and J by 9 bases; unmatched bases: 17. This CDR3 is built from 16 residues. Germline CDR1 reads SGDLS; CDR2 reads YYNGEE. CDR3 residues: CASPGGSGSLFVEQFF. DNA for the CDR3: TGTGCCAGCCCAGGGGGTAGCGGGAGTCTTTTCGTTGAGCAGTTCTTC. The entire variable domain, with the rest obtained from reference TRBV9 and TRBJ2-1, is as follows: DSGVTQTPKHLITATGQRVTLRCSPRSGDLSVYWYQQSLDQGLQFLIQYYNGEERAKGNILERFSAQQFPDLHSELNLSSLELGDSALYFCASPGGSGSLFVEQFFGPGTRLTVL.

This sequence joins TRBV5-4 and TRBJ1-1, with D unresolved. The V gene lost 0 bases and the J gene lost 0 bases, with 12 bases spanning the gap. Germline lookup yields CDR1 SGHNT and CDR2 YYREEE (reference sequence). This CDR3 is built from 16 residues. As DNA, the CDR3 is TGTGCCAGCAGCTTGGGTATGAGGAGAATGAACACTGAAGCTTTCTTT. It codes for CASSLGMRRMNTEAFF.

The rearrangement joins TRBV7-2 to TRBJ2-7; 7 bases align to TRBD2. Germline V lookup: CDR1 SGHTA, CDR2 FQGNSA. This CDR3 region has 14 residues. After removal of 0 bases from V and 3 bases from J, the junction contained 2 bases not matched to a gene. The CDR3 nucleotides read TGTGCCAGCAGCTTAGCAGCGGGAAGCTACGAGCAGTACTTC. As protein: CASSLAAGSYEQYF.

The chain has TRBV27 and TRBJ2-7; D is ambiguous. This CDR3 region has 13 residues. Germline assignment: CDR1 MNHEY and CDR2 SMNVEV (reference sequence). Trimming took off 8 bases at V and 4 bases at J, with 15 bases between the two ends. CDR3 amino acids: CASRPGSAYEQYF. The CDR3 coding sequence is TGTGCCAGCCGGCCAGGCTCTGCGTACGAGCAGTACTTC.